A single sample is the source of the 30 T cell receptor beta chains below, sequenced in a study of blood T cell repertoires in COVID-19. TCRdb's copy holds only in-frame clones and misses some; the assay was immunoSEQ multiplex PCR. The sample contains about 300,000 clones, more than 70% of which appear only once. Sequences were obtained from peripheral blood. The receptors were gathered from a woman between 50 and 59 years old with acute or convalescent COVID-19.

V usage is TRBV19 and J usage is TRBJ1-1, with a weak D call TRBD1 (5 bases). Germline V gives CDR1 LNHDA, CDR2 SQIVND (reference sequence). This CDR3 region has 15 residues. Between the trimmed V and J ends, which lost 3 bases and 5 bases, there was a span of 16 bases. The chain's CDR3 is CASSIWGRARTEAFF. The DNA of the CDR3 is TGTGCCAGTAGTATTTGGGGCAGGGCAAGGACTGAAGCTTTCTTT.

The chain couples TRBV5-1 to TRBJ1-1; D may be TRBD1 (6 bases). The CDR3 is 14 amino acids. V lost 4 bases to trimming and J lost 2 bases, with 12 bases between them. In germline, CDR1 is SGHRS, CDR2 YFSETQ. The CDR3, as DNA: TGCGCCAGCAGCGCCGGGACACCAAACACTGAAGCTTTCTTT. As protein: CASSAGTPNTEAFF.

The chain employs TRBV5-1 and TRBJ1-1, with D possibly matching TRBD1 (6 bases). The CDR3 covers 16 residues. Germline-derived CDR1 and CDR2 are SGHRS and YFSETQ. The V gene lost 0 bases and the J gene lost 3 bases, with 15 bases spanning the gap. CDR3 bases: TGCGCCAGCAGCTTGGTTGGGGGCTTAGTTGACACTGAAGCTTTCTTT. Protein: CASSLVGGLVDTEAFF.

This clone was found once. The chain recombines TRBV24-1 with TRBJ2-5; TRBD1 is a possible D gene (6 bases). Germline-derived CDR1 and CDR2 are KGHDR and SFDVKD. The ends were cut back, 2 bases at V and 2 bases at J, with 17 bases in the middle. CDR3 size: 17 residues. The CDR3 coding sequence is TGTGCCACCAGTGATTCATTGCCCTGGACAGATCAAGAGACCCAGTACTTC. It yields the protein CATSDSLPWTDQETQYF.

V gene TRBV7-3 combines with J gene TRBJ2-1; 14 bases fit TRBD2. From germline, CDR1 is SGHTA and CDR2 FQGTGA. The junction had 11 bases not matched to a gene; V was cut back by 4 bases and J by 0 bases. The CDR3 contains 20 residues. Here the CDR3 reads CASSSPPGLAGDSSYNEQFF. The CDR3 nucleotides are TGTGCCAGCAGCTCTCCCCCGGGACTAGCGGGAGACTCCTCCTACAATGAGCAGTTCTTC.

The chain joins TRBV2 to TRBJ2-1; D gene unclear. The CDR3 runs 11 residues. V was clipped by 6 bases and J by 5 bases, with 5 bases between them. CDR1 and CDR2 from the germline V gene are SNHLY and FYNNEI. In nucleotides, the CDR3 is TGTGCCAGCAGGCTAAACAATGAGCAGTTCTTC. Its protein product is CASRLNNEQFF.

The rearrangement joins TRBV6-2 or TRBV6-3 to TRBJ2-7; TRBD1 is a possible D gene (6 bases). The germline V gene encodes CDR1 MNHEY and CDR2 SVGEGT. Trimming pared 4 bases from V and 2 bases from J, leaving 15 bases between. The CDR3 is made up of 15 amino acids. CDR3 protein: CASSSGHIPTYEQYF. CDR3 bases: TGTGCCAGCAGTTCGGGACACATCCCTACCTACGAGCAGTACTTC.

The chain uses TRBV24-1 and TRBJ2-1; TRBD2 matches 7 bases. With V trimmed by 6 bases and J by 2 bases, 0 bases remained unmatched. CDR1 and CDR2 from the germline V gene are KGHDR and SFDVKD. The CDR3 totals 13 residues. In DNA, the CDR3 is TGTGCCACCAGTCTAGCGGCCTACAATGAGCAGTTCTTC. Its protein product is CATSLAAYNEQFF.

This clone was counted between two and nine times. This rearrangement joins TRBV21-1 to TRBJ2-7; TRBD2 was called by the table and not checked on the DNA. TRBV21-1 is shown as a pseudogene. This CDR3 region has 19 residues. The CDR3 nucleotides read TGTGCCAGCAGCGACCGGACTAGCGGGAGGGCCTGGAGATTCGACGAGCAGTACTTC. Amino acids: CASSDRTSGRAWRFDEQYF.

The chain combines TRBV27 with TRBJ2-7; 7 bases map to TRBD2. The germline V gene encodes CDR1 MNHEY and CDR2 SMNVEV (reference sequence). The CDR3 covers 17 residues. The V gene end was trimmed by 2 bases and the J gene end by 1 base; junction bases not matched to a gene: 11. The DNA of the CDR3 is TGTGCCAGCAGTTTAAAGTATGCCGCGGGAGAATCCTACGAGCAGTACTTC. The encoded protein is CASSLKYAAGESYEQYF.

This chain uses TRBV5-1 with TRBJ2-2; no clear D. The V and J ends lost 0 bases and 6 bases respectively, with 6 bases between them. This CDR3 region has 13 residues. Germline V lookup: CDR1 SGHRS, CDR2 YFSETQ. This chain's CDR3 is CASSLVLAGELFF. The CDR3 nucleotides are TGCGCCAGCAGCTTGGTCCTAGCCGGGGAGCTGTTTTTT. The variable domain in full, with the rest retrieved from reference TRBV5-1 and TRBJ2-2, is KAGVTQTPRYLIKTRGQQVTLSCSPISGHRSVSWYQQTPGQGLQFLFEYFSETQRNKGNFPGRFSGRQFSNSRSEMNVSTLELGDSALYLCASSLVLAGELFFGEGSRLTVL.

The chain has TRBV18 and TRBJ1-5; D unclear. CDR1 is KGHSH and CDR2 is LQKENI in the germline V gene. The ends were cut back, 0 bases at V and 0 bases at J, with 6 bases in the middle. CDR3 size: 15 residues. For the CDR3, the DNA is TGTGCCAGCTCACCACCCCCGTATAGCAATCAGCCCCAGCATTTT. The encoded protein is CASSPPPYSNQPQHF.

The genes are TRBV25-1 and TRBJ1-4; 7 bases match TRBD1. J was trimmed by 4 bases and V by 6 bases; bases with no gene match: 11. This CDR3 comprises 16 residues. Germline V lookup: CDR1 MGHDK, CDR2 SYGVNS. CDR3 residues: CASRGLPGQNNEKLFF. The DNA for the CDR3 is TGTGCCAGCAGGGGCCTACCGGGACAGAATAATGAAAAACTGTTTTTT.

The CDR3 here is CAWRGNGGRASEQYF. CDR3 nucleotides: TGTGCCTGGAGGGGTAATGGCGGGAGGGCCTCCGAGCAGTACTTC. This chain uses TRBV30 with TRBJ2-7, with TRBD2 identical over 9 bases. J gave up 6 bases and V 3 bases, and 12 bases lay outside the gene matches. Germline lookup yields CDR1 GTSNPN and CDR2 SVGIG (reference sequence). This CDR3 is 15 amino acids long.

A few counts support this clone. The rearrangement uses TRBV14 and TRBJ1-6; tentatively, D is TRBD1 (5 bases). Germline V lookup: CDR1 SGHDN, CDR2 FVKESK. V was pared by 4 bases and J by 10 bases, with 14 bases between. This CDR3 comprises 14 residues. The CDR3 nucleotides read TGTGCCAGCAGCCTCGACGGGGGAAGATCACCCCTCCACTTT. The encoded protein is CASSLDGGRSPLHF. The full variable domain, in which reference TRBV14 and TRBJ1-6 provide the parts outside the CDR3, is EAGVTQFPSHSVIEKGQTVTLRCDPISGHDNLYWYRRVMGKEIKFLLHFVKESKQDESGMPNNRFLAERTGGTYSTLKVQPAELEDSGVYFCASSLDGGRSPLHFGNGTRLTVT.

The chain couples TRBV4-3 to TRBJ1-4; tentatively, D is TRBD1 (5 bases). Germline V CDR1 and CDR2: LGHNA, YSLEER. The CDR3 runs 15 residues. V was pared by 0 bases and J by 0 bases, with 5 bases between. The CDR3 loop reads CASSQETATNEKLFF. CDR3 sequence (DNA): TGCGCCAGCAGCCAAGAGACAGCAACTAATGAAAAACTGTTTTTT.

The chain couples TRBV28 to TRBJ1-1; no clear D gene. The germline CDR1 and CDR2 sequences are MDHEN and SYDVKM. The CDR3 runs 14 residues. V gave up 7 bases and J gave up 4 bases, with 16 bases separating them. The CDR3 region has the DNA TGTGCCAGCAATCCTCTCTACCGGGGCACTGAAGCTTTCTTT. Residues: CASNPLYRGTEAFF.

This sequence joins TRBV27 and TRBJ1-1, with 7 bases that match TRBD1. With V trimmed by 6 bases and J by 5 bases, 12 bases remained unmatched. The CDR3 loop spans 15 amino acids. Germline CDR1 MNHEY, CDR2 SMNVEV (reference sequence). The CDR3 region has the DNA TGTGCCAGCAGACCTATCGACAGGGAAGGGACTGAAGCTTTCTTT. It encodes CASRPIDREGTEAFF.

This clone was counted a few times. This chain connects TRBV4-1 to TRBJ1-5, with D tentatively TRBD1 (5 bases). The germline CDR1 and CDR2 sequences are MGHRA and YSYEKL. Trimming pared 0 bases from V and 4 bases from J, leaving 13 bases between. CDR3 size: 16 residues. CDR3 protein: CASSQDLDSQNQPQHF. In DNA, the CDR3 is TGCGCCAGCAGCCAAGATTTAGACAGCCAAAATCAGCCCCAGCATTTT.

The V call is TRBV9, the J call TRBJ1-4; D not certain. Deletions cut 3 bases from V and 8 bases from J, with 14 bases between. Per germline, CDR1 SGDLS and CDR2 YYNGEE. This CDR3 spans 14 amino acids. The CDR3 DNA reads TGTGCCAGCAGCGCCAGCCCCTTGAGGGAAAAACTGTTTTTT. This codes for CASSASPLREKLFF.

J is TRBJ2-3 and V is TRBV18; TRBD1 agrees at 9 bases. The germline V gene encodes CDR1 KGHSH and CDR2 LQKENI. The trim removed 6 bases at V and 2 bases at J, leaving 6 bases unmatched. This CDR3 comprises 15 residues. CDR3 in DNA: TGTGCCAGCTCGCGTGGACAGGGGAACACAGATACGCAGTATTTT. Translated: CASSRGQGNTDTQYF.

The CDR3 DNA follows: TGTGCCAGCAGCTCGGGACAGGGGGCCACAGATACGCAGTATTTT. Amino acids: CASSSGQGATDTQYF. The chain recombines TRBV7-3 with TRBJ2-3, with 12 bases lining up with TRBD1. The CDR3 consists of 15 residues. The germline CDR1 and CDR2 sequences are SGHTA and FQGTGA. V lost 4 bases, J lost 2 bases, and 1 base stayed unmatched.

The chain combines TRBV27 with TRBJ1-4; D is unresolved. Trimming removed 5 bases from V and 8 bases from J, with 18 bases in between. Germline CDR1 reads MNHEY; CDR2 reads SMNVEV (reference sequence). The CDR3 totals 15 residues. The CDR3 DNA reads TGTGCCAGCAGTCGAAACAGTCGACGTGAGGAAAAACTGTTTTTT. Residues: CASSRNSRREEKLFF.

This clone has just a few counts. The chain joins TRBV5-1 to TRBJ1-4; 7 bases fit TRBD1. The CDR3 spans 14 residues. V gave up 2 bases and J gave up 7 bases; unmatched junction bases: 5. Germline CDR1 is SGHRS and CDR2 is YFSETQ. CDR3 in amino acids: CASSFRGLGEKLFF. Here the CDR3 DNA reads TGCGCCAGCAGCTTTAGGGGGCTGGGTGAAAAACTGTTTTTT.

The V gene is TRBV5-1, the J gene TRBJ1-2, with 7 positions matching TRBD1. The CDR3 extends over 16 amino acids. J lost 4 bases, V lost 1 base, and 10 bases had no gene match. CDR1 is SGHRS and CDR2 is YFSETQ in the germline V gene. The CDR3 DNA reads TGCGCCAGCAGCTTGACGCAAGGGGGCGCCGGCTATGGCTACACCTTC. This codes for CASSLTQGGAGYGYTF.

This sequence joins TRBV27 and TRBJ1-2, with unresolved D. CDR1 is MNHEY and CDR2 is SMNVEV in the germline V gene (reference sequence). V gave up 2 bases and J gave up 8 bases, with 12 bases separating them. This CDR3 spans 13 amino acids. The CDR3 nucleotides are TGTGCCAGCAGTTTAAGCGGGCTCCGCGGCTACACCTTC. Translating gives CASSLSGLRGYTF.

The genes are TRBV5-4 and TRBJ2-2, with D perhaps TRBD1 (6 bases). Trimming cost V 3 bases and J 2 bases, with 17 bases left between them. This CDR3 comprises 17 residues. The germline gives CDR1 SGHNT, CDR2 YYREEE (reference sequence). The DNA of the CDR3 is TGTGCCAGCAGCTCAGCCCCGACAGGCATAAACACCGGGGAGCTGTTTTTT. Amino acid sequence: CASSSAPTGINTGELFF.

The rearrangement joins TRBV6-5 to TRBJ2-4; the match to TRBD1 covers 9 bases. With V trimmed by 7 bases and J by 7 bases, 5 bases remained unmatched. Germline V gene sequence: CDR1 MNHEY, CDR2 SVGAGI. CDR3 size: 13 residues. CDR3 loop: CASKRQGVNIQYF. The CDR3 DNA sequence: TGTGCCAGCAAGAGACAGGGGGTGAACATTCAGTACTTC.

The count of this clone is one. The gene calls are TRBV5-1 and TRBJ2-4; 8 positions agree with TRBD1. The length of the CDR3 is 18 residues. The germline V gene has CDR1 SGHRS and CDR2 YFSETQ. The ends lost 4 bases at V and 7 bases at J; junction bases unmatched: 19. The CDR3 DNA follows: TGCGCCAGCAGCCCCCAAGACCGGTCAGGGGGCGTCGGGAACATTCAGTACTTC. Its protein product is CASSPQDRSGGVGNIQYF.

This clone was seen only once. The chain joins TRBV10-3 to TRBJ1-5; D gene unclear. CDR1 ENHRY and CDR2 SYGVKD come from the germline V gene. V lost 6 bases and J 3 bases, leaving 15 bases between the germline ends. The CDR3 is 15 amino acids. The DNA of the CDR3 is TGTGCCATCAGCGAAAAAGGCGGTCCCAATCAGCCCCAGCATTTT. Its translation: CAISEKGGPNQPQHF.